This T cell receptor (beta chain) was sequenced for a study of blood T cell repertoires in COVID-19. Study-wide context: Samples taken during acute and convalescent COVID-19 were collected in the United States, Italy and Spain.

As originally analysed: Reference gene primer amplification yielded estimated nucleated cell counts. Data came from immunoSEQ multiplex PCR; TCRdb stores just in-frame clones and leaves some out. V, J and clone size derive from that table, while D and trimming were established from the DNA sequence. The table records over 100,000 clones, about 78% of them present only once. Germline V CDR1 and CDR2: SGHTA, FQGNSA. This CDR3 spans 14 amino acids. V was cut by 0 bases and J by 8 bases, with 11 bases left in between. This TCR derives from a human donor in a cohort sampled during active or convalescent COVID-19. The sequencing sample was made of peripheral blood. The rearrangement links TRBV7-2 to TRBJ2-1; D perhaps matches TRBD1 (5 bases). The CDR3 bases are TGTGCCAGCAGCTTAGCCCCCCTCAGGGATGAGCAGTTCTTC. Amino acid sequence: CASSLAPLRDEQFF.